This T cell receptor (beta chain) derives from a study of blood T cell repertoires in COVID-19. On the study more broadly: Some COVID-19 samples were acute and others convalescent; all came from the United States, Italy and Spain. T cells, B-cell-depleted T cells, or PBMCs supplied cDNA or gDNA.

Original analysis: It was from reference gene primer amplification that nucleated cell counts were estimated. Libraries were prepared by immunoSEQ multiplex PCR; TCRdb keeps only in-frame clonotypes and omits some of them. That table supplies the V and J calls and clone size; D and trimming were determined from the DNA. The sample shows 120,000 or so clones, over 75% of them seen only once. This clone was found once. V was cut by 4 bases and J by 8 bases, with 12 bases left in between. Germline V gene data show CDR1 as SGDLS and CDR2 as YYNGEE. This CDR3 contains 13 residues. Sequencing was carried out using peripheral blood. This chain connects TRBV9 to TRBJ2-2; tentatively, D is TRBD2 (5 bases). The origin of this receptor is a man at least 80 years old with active or convalescent COVID-19. The CDR3 region is CASSTSSQGELFF. In DNA form, the CDR3 reads TGTGCCAGCAGCACCTCTAGCCAAGGGGAGCTGTTTTTT.